The 25 T cell receptor beta chains in this list originate from one sample, sequenced in a study of beta chain features in type 1 diabetes (dated by TCRdb to about 2018). Libraries were constructed by the immunoSEQ multiplex PCR assay. All of the isolated RNA was reverse transcribed with the High Capacity cDNA Reverse Transcription Kit, so expressed TCRB transcripts were sequenced. Entries here come from immuneACCESS through TCRdb and include only in-frame sequences with V and J called. Some clones fail to appear in such tables; in the studies checked, an unresolved V gene covers under half of the shortfall, and the cause of the remainder is unknown. The sample yields about 410,000 clones; roughly 13% were counted once. The ten largest clones add up to about 0.04% of the sample. The specimen was naive CD4+ T cells from blood. The cell subset or site label, as the study defines it: true naive CD4+ T cells. These receptors were collected from a man aged 25-45 years in good health.

Written as DNA, the CDR3 is TGTGCCAGCAGTCCCCGTCGCGGGAGGACACGGAGCTCCTACGAGCAGTACGTC. Encoded protein: CASSPRRGRTRSSYEQYV. The chain recombines TRBV28 with TRBJ2-7; TRBD2 matches 8 bases. Looked up from germline, CDR1 is MDHEN and CDR2 is SYDVKM. Trimming took 5 bases from V and 0 from J; bases not matched to a gene: 15. CDR3 length: 18 residues.

This chain uses TRBV29-1 with TRBJ1-2; 12 nucleotides agree with TRBD1. Germline CDR1 SQVTM, CDR2 ANQGSEA. V was clipped by 6 bases and J by 5 bases; unmatched bases: 4. The CDR3 runs 13 residues. The CDR3 region is CSVGTGGSYGYTF. The CDR3 nucleotides are TGCAGCGTCGGGACAGGGGGCTCGTATGGCTACACCTTC.

The V gene is TRBV28, the J gene TRBJ2-2, with D uncertain. From germline, CDR1 is MDHEN and CDR2 SYDVKM. With 3 bases removed from V and 6 bases from J, the gap between germline ends came to 5 bases. The length of the CDR3 is 12 residues. CDR3: CASSFGAGELFF. CDR3 in DNA: TGTGCCAGCAGTTTTGGCGCCGGGGAGCTGTTTTTT.

The V call is TRBV28, the J call TRBJ2-7, with 12 bases lining up with TRBD2. The V and J ends lost 7 bases and 3 bases, in that order; junction bases with no gene match: 4. The CDR3 extends over 14 amino acids. The germline V gene encodes CDR1 MDHEN and CDR2 SYDVKM. The CDR3, as DNA: TGTGCCAGCACAAGGACTAGCGGGAACTACGAGCAGTACGTC. This gives the protein CASTRTSGNYEQYV.

There are a few counts of this clone. The J gene is TRBJ2-7, the V gene TRBV7-9; TRBD1 or TRBD2 may be the D gene (6 bases each). Germline CDR1 is SEHNR and CDR2 is FQNEAQ (reference sequence). The CDR3 consists of 15 residues. The ends were cut back, 1 base at V and 3 bases at J, with 13 bases in the middle. CDR3 nucleotide sequence: TGTGCCAGCAGCTTAGTATCGGGGGCCCACTACGAGCAGTACTTC. Translated: CASSLVSGAHYEQYF.

This clone turned up a few times. The V gene is TRBV7-2, the J gene TRBJ2-5; TRBD2 matches 7 bases. V gave up 5 bases and J gave up 7 bases; unmatched junction bases: 16. This CDR3 contains 16 residues. The germline gives CDR1 SGHTA, CDR2 FQGNSA. DNA of the CDR3: TGTGCCAGCAGCCCCCGGACGGGGGGTCTAGCGTTGACCCAGTACTTC. Translation gives CASSPRTGGLALTQYF.

This chain joins TRBV18 and TRBJ2-5; TRBD1 agrees at 10 bases. Germline lookup yields CDR1 KGHSH and CDR2 LQKENI. This CDR3 is built from 14 residues. Trimming at V came to 8 bases and at J to 4 bases, leaving 7 bases not matched to a gene. The CDR3: CASQSRTGGETQYF. DNA of the CDR3: TGTGCCAGCCAATCCAGGACAGGGGGAGAGACCCAGTACTTC.

This clone was seen only a few times. The V and J genes are TRBV18 and TRBJ2-7; D ambiguous. V was trimmed by 1 base and J by 2 bases, leaving 6 bases between them. This CDR3 is 13 amino acids long. Germline lookup yields CDR1 KGHSH and CDR2 LQKENI. This CDR3 is CASSPQAAYEQYV. The CDR3, as DNA: TGTGCCAGCTCACCACAGGCTGCCTACGAGCAGTACGTC.

This clone occurred a few times. The chain combines TRBV14 with TRBJ2-1; 11 positions agree with TRBD2. The V gene end was trimmed by 4 bases and the J gene end by 0 bases; junction bases not matched to a gene: 14. CDR3 length equals 20 residues. Germline CDR1 SGHDN, CDR2 FVKESK. Here the CDR3 DNA reads TGTGCCAGCAGCCCCAAACTAGCGGGAGCTTCTATAGACTCCTACAATGAGCAGTTCTTC. It specifies CASSPKLAGASIDSYNEQFF.

The chain is built from TRBV28 and TRBJ2-1; D may match TRBD1 or TRBD2 (5 bases each). This CDR3 has 13 amino acids. Per the germline V gene, CDR1 is MDHEN and CDR2 is SYDVKM. V gave up 2 bases and J gave up 11 bases, with 13 bases separating them. CDR3 coding DNA: TGTGCCAGCAGTTTAGTGTCTCCGGGACAGCAGTTCTTC. This gives the protein CASSLVSPGQQFF. Using reference TRBV28 and TRBJ2-1 for the parts outside the CDR3, the full variable domain is DVKVTQSSRYLVKRTGEKVFLECVQDMDHENMFWYRQDPGLGLRLIYFSYDVKMKEKGDIPEGYSVSREKKERFSLILESASTNQTSMYLCASSLVSPGQQFFGPGTRLTVL.

This clone was counted between two and nine times. The chain couples TRBV4-3 to TRBJ1-5; perhaps TRBD1 as D (6 bases). CDR3 length: 15 amino acids. Germline V lookup: CDR1 LGHNA, CDR2 YSLEER. The V and J ends lost 3 bases and 0 bases respectively, with 9 bases between them. CDR3 sequence reads: CASSQEGHSNQPQHF. The CDR3 bases are TGCGCCAGCAGCCAGGAGGGACATAGCAATCAGCCCCAGCATTTT.

This chain links TRBV7-9 with TRBJ1-1, with 7 nucleotides matching TRBD1. The CDR3 has 14 amino acids. Looked up from germline, CDR1 is SEHNR and CDR2 is FQNEAQ (reference sequence). Trimming at V came to 2 bases and at J to 7 bases, leaving 7 bases not matched to a gene. The CDR3 DNA sequence: TGTGCCAGCAGCTTAAAGGAGGGGGCTCTTGAAGCTTTCTTT. This encodes CASSLKEGALEAFF. The entire variable domain, with the rest obtained from reference TRBV7-9 and TRBJ1-1, is as follows: DTGVSQNPRHKITKRGQNVTFRCDPISEHNRLYWYRQTLGQGPEFLTYFQNEAQLEKSRLLSDRFSAERPKGSFSTLEIQRTEQGDSAMYLCASSLKEGALEAFFGQGTRLTVV.

In its sample, this clone was seen a few times. The rearrangement joins TRBV4-3 to TRBJ2-7; 7 positions match TRBD1. This CDR3 contains 14 residues. The V and J ends lost 0 bases and 4 bases, in that order; junction bases with no gene match: 3. Germline V gives CDR1 LGHNA, CDR2 YSLEER. The CDR3, as DNA: TGCGCCAGCAGCCAAGAACCGACAGGGTACGAGCAGTACTTC. Residues: CASSQEPTGYEQYF.

The CDR3, as DNA: TGTGCCAGCAGTGCACCGGGACTAATTGCCGGGGAGCTGTTTTTT. Translating it yields CASSAPGLIAGELFF. The chain carries TRBV25-1 and TRBJ2-2; 7 positions match TRBD2. The V segment lost 4 bases and the J segment 6 bases; nucleotides outside the gene matches: 8. Germline assignment: CDR1 MGHDK and CDR2 SYGVNS. The CDR3 contains 15 residues. The complete variable domain, with remaining parts taken from reference TRBV25-1 and TRBJ2-2, reads EADIYQTPRYLVIGTGKKITLECSQTMGHDKMYWYQQDPGMELHLIHYSYGVNSTEKGDLSSESTVSRIRTEHFPLTLESARPSHTSQYLCASSAPGLIAGELFFGEGSRLTVL.

V gene TRBV7-2 combines with J gene TRBJ1-3; D gene unclear. The CDR3 has 12 residues. Trimming stripped 2 bases from V and 8 bases from J, with 7 bases between. Germline V CDR1 and CDR2: SGHTA, FQGNSA. The CDR3 DNA sequence: TGTGCCAGCAGCTTACGTAGGGACACCATATATTTT. Its translation: CASSLRRDTIYF.

The V gene is TRBV10-3, the J gene TRBJ2-1; 11 positions agree with TRBD2. J gave up 4 bases and V 8 bases, and 1 base lay outside the gene matches. The germline V gene encodes CDR1 ENHRY and CDR2 SYGVKD. CDR3 length equals 13 residues. CDR3 sequence (DNA): TGTGCCATCGGACTAGCGGGTTACAATGAGCAGTTCTTC. Amino acids: CAIGLAGYNEQFF.

V is TRBV18 and J is TRBJ2-5; D is unresolved. The V gene lost 2 bases and the J gene lost 6 bases, with 4 bases spanning the gap. Germline V gene sequence: CDR1 KGHSH, CDR2 LQKENI. The length of the CDR3 is 11 residues. CDR3 coding DNA: TGTGCCAGCTCACCAGAACAGACCCAGTACTTC. Translated, it gives CASSPEQTQYF.

The chain employs TRBV7-9 and TRBJ2-5; 8 nucleotides agree with TRBD1. Looked up from germline, CDR1 is SEHNR and CDR2 is FQNEAQ (reference sequence). This CDR3 contains 14 residues. The V segment lost 3 bases and the J segment 4 bases; nucleotides outside the gene matches: 4. The CDR3 DNA sequence: TGTGCCAGCAGCTTTTCGACAGGGGCAGAGACCCAGTACTTC. Translating it yields CASSFSTGAETQYF. Full variable domain (rest looked up from reference TRBV7-9 and TRBJ2-5): DTGVSQNPRHKITKRGQNVTFRCDPISEHNRLYWYRQTLGQGPEFLTYFQNEAQLEKSRLLSDRFSAERPKGSFSTLEIQRTEQGDSAMYLCASSFSTGAETQYFGPGTRLLVL.

This clone was detected ten times or more. The V and J genes are TRBV30 and TRBJ2-3, with TRBD2 matching 12 bases. Germline V gene data show CDR1 as GTSNPN and CDR2 as SVGIG (reference sequence). This CDR3 spans 16 amino acids. With V trimmed by 3 bases and J by 0 bases, 4 bases remained unmatched. Written as DNA, the CDR3 is TGTGCCTGGAGCGCCGGGACTAGCGGGAGCACAGATACGCAGTATTTT. Translating gives CAWSAGTSGSTDTQYF.

The chain joins TRBV11-2 to TRBJ2-7; D may match TRBD1 or TRBD2 (5 bases each). This CDR3 has 12 residues. The V and J ends lost 1 base and 8 bases respectively, with 9 bases between them. Germline lookup yields CDR1 SGHAT and CDR2 FQNNGV. CDR3 residues: CASSLAGTQQYF. Here the CDR3 DNA reads TGTGCCAGCAGCTTAGCAGGGACCCAGCAGTACTTC.

This clone was detected only a few times. The chain combines TRBV18 with TRBJ2-3, with 7 bases identical to TRBD2. This CDR3 has 17 residues. Germline V gene data show CDR1 as KGHSH and CDR2 as LQKENI. Unmatched junction bases numbered 15, after V lost 6 bases and J lost 3 bases. The CDR3: CASSPSVAGVSTDTQYF. DNA of the CDR3: TGTGCCAGCTCCCCCAGCGTGGCGGGAGTATCGACAGATACGCAGTATTTT.

This clone was counted only a few times. The V and J genes are TRBV15 and TRBJ2-7; D may be TRBD1 (6 bases). Per germline, CDR1 LNHNV and CDR2 YYDKDF (reference sequence). The CDR3 runs to 20 residues. With 11 bases removed from V and 3 bases from J, the gap between germline ends came to 38 bases. CDR3: CAPKKSSGTKNPIPDYEQYV. The CDR3 bases are TGTGCCCCGAAAAAGTCCTCCGGGACAAAGAATCCTATTCCCGACTACGAGCAGTACGTC.

V gene TRBV19 combines with J gene TRBJ1-6; D not resolved. This CDR3 has 15 residues. Trimming pared 5 bases from V and 7 bases from J, leaving 15 bases between. Germline-derived CDR1 and CDR2 are LNHDA and SQIVND (reference sequence). CDR3 nucleotides: TGTGCCAGTAGTCCCGGGGAACTTCAAAATTCACCCCTCCACTTT. Translating gives CASSPGELQNSPLHF. Complete variable domain (other parts from reference TRBV19 and TRBJ1-6): DGGITQSPKYLFRKEGQNVTLSCEQNLNHDAMYWYRQDPGQGLRLIYYSQIVNDFQKGDIAEGYSVSREKKESFPLTVTSAQKNPTAFYLCASSPGELQNSPLHFGNGTRLTVT.

The chain uses TRBV4-2 and TRBJ2-2; the D is unclear. V lost 0 bases to trimming and J lost 6 bases, with 14 bases between them. The CDR3 extends over 16 amino acids. Looked up from germline, CDR1 is LGHNA and CDR2 is YNFKEQ. CDR3 DNA sequence: TGTGCCAGCAGCCAAGATATGTCCCAGGTGGCCGGGGAGCTGTTTTTT. It translates to CASSQDMSQVAGELFF.

In its sample, this clone was seen a few times. The chain uses TRBV29-1 and TRBJ1-2; 10 nucleotides match TRBD1. The CDR3 is 15 amino acids. Germline CDR1 and CDR2: SQVTM and ANQGSEA. V trimming: 3 bases; J trimming: 6 bases; junction bases outside the gene matches: 10. The CDR3 here is CSVDVTGQGRNGYTF. DNA for the CDR3: TGCAGCGTTGATGTAACGGGACAGGGGAGAAATGGCTACACCTTC.